This T cell receptor beta chain was recovered during a study of identical twins (dated by TCRdb to about 2016). About the study as a whole: The study deep-sequenced TCR alpha and beta repertoires from monozygotic twins, unrelated adults of various ages and cord blood to test whether fetal clonotypes persist. To rule out contamination, the twin experiments were replicated at different times with different library preparation protocols. Here is what the overall study found, with its caveats: Fewer insertions were carried by abundant cord blood beta clonotypes; a weaker similar trend was observed in young adult naive repertoires, while no such trend was observed in memory repertoires. The excess sharing between twins in beta out-of-frame sequences was weaker because fewer shared sequences reduced the signal-to-noise ratio. Invariant T cells such as MAIT and iNKT could partly confound zero-insertion analyses, though diverse VJ usage argued against this for most clonotypes. Out-of-frame TCR alpha sequences shared between twins showed an excess of low generation-probability sequences compared with coincidental sharing between unrelated individuals. Recombination models systematically underestimated out-of-frame TCR alpha sharing in monozygotic twins but agreed with sharing between unrelated individuals. Conclusions relied on cross-sectional statistical analysis, since the same donors could not be followed over many years.

This clonotype occurred many times. Its binding antigen is unknown. No quality values exist for individual bases; no much larger clone is one base distant. Every donor was a healthy Caucasian. Three pairs of female monozygotic twins, all aged roughly 18 to 30 years, made up the twin cohort. Positive isolation kits from Invitrogen were used to isolate CD4+ and CD8+ T cell populations. Between the V and J ends, shortened by 4 bases and 7 bases respectively, the junction contains 4 bases. Via the germline V gene (reference sequence), CDR1 is MNHEY and CDR2 SMNVEV. The CDR3 runs 11 residues from the cysteine to the phenylalanine. The sequence is cut down to CDR3 DNA, 33 bases in frame from base 1. Library preparation employed 5' RACE. Instrument on record: Illumina HiSeq 2000. A universal primer binding site was introduced by template switching, and a unique molecular identifier was present in the final cDNA, enabling accurate counting of TCR cDNA molecules. Specific primers in the conserved constant-segment region were used to synthesize first-strand cDNA for the TCR alpha and beta chains. Each cDNA library was double barcoded, with a SMART-Mk sample barcode plus Illumina barcodes, to control for contamination. Two successive PCR steps introduced TruSeq adapter sequences along with Illumina sample barcodes. The Illumina HiSeq platform was used with custom primers to sequence TCR alpha and beta cDNA libraries. As for the authors' bioinformatics: MiGEC was used to process raw reads and extract unique molecular identifiers, and MiXCR was used to find CDR3 positions. Recombination models were inferred per individual with the repgenHMM and IGoR tools using an EM algorithm. Shared clonotypes were analyzed with the tcR package in R, and sharing was normalized by the product of cloneset sizes. To study raw recombination without the effects of thymic and clonal selection, out-of-frame nonproductive sequences were analyzed. TCRdb reworked the public reads: Q25 trimming with fastp, MiXCR clone assembly, productive beta chains retained. Records with the same CDR3 protein are collapsed into one entry carrying the most frequent genes and DNA. V and J calls and clone size were set by TCRdb, not the authors. The sample includes 250,000 or so distinct CDR3 sequences, with around 8% observed a single time. The top ten clones comprise 3% of the sample.

These data also featured in a second study, about yellow fever vaccine responses in identical twins. From the second report: The T cell response to vaccination in identical twins was reported by the authors to appear partly convergent and partly personalized. The study precisely tracked vaccine-responding T cell clones in identical twins.

The V and J segments used are TRBV27 and TRBJ2-2, with the D gene not confidently named. This TCR came from a young woman in good health. Sequencing input: CD8+ T cells sorted from blood. The nucleotide sequence is TGTGCCAGCAGTTGGGGCGGGGAGCTGTTTTTT. This yields the protein CASSWGGELFF.